This T cell receptor (beta chain) was documented in a study of graft-versus-host responses after intestinal transplantation. About the study: Transplants given to recipients were multivisceral, liver-intestinal, or isolated intestinal. Anti-thymocyte globulin was used for induction in all recipients, who then took tacrolimus and steroids for about 3 years.

As concerns this clone: Its antigen is undetermined.

Broader study findings: Within allografts, high graft-versus-host to host-versus-graft clonal ratios were seen among patients with graft-donor T cell macrochimerism. HvG clone declines early post-transplant were associated with peak circulating GvH levels.

CDR3 length: 13 amino acids. The V end lost 2 bases, the J end lost 3 bases, and 8 bases lay between the germline ends. Germline loops: CDR1 SGHTA, CDR2 FQGNSA. Clones were sequenced by immunoSEQ multiplex PCR, and TCRdb holds only the in-frame ones, with some missing. The sample carries tens of thousands of clones, around 89% recorded once. This sequence joins TRBV7-2 and TRBJ2-7; D uncertain. The material sequenced was unstimulated CD4+ T cells sorted from spleen or lymph node cells, taken before transplant. The sequence derives from a human donor who was the organ donor for an intestinal transplant. CDR3 protein: CASSLRRNYEQYF. The CDR3 coding sequence is TGTGCCAGCAGCTTAAGGAGAAACTACGAGCAGTACTTC.